Following are 20 T cell receptor beta chains from one sample sequenced in a study of T cell responses to AZD1222 COVID-19 vaccine. Only in-frame clones appear in the TCRdb table, and some are missing; sequencing was by immunoSEQ multiplex PCR. Here the sample spans 140,000 to 150,000 clones, 80% to 95% being singletons. Specimen: peripheral blood, collected 28 days after the second AZD1222 dose. These receptor sequences come from an adult who received the AZD1222 COVID-19 vaccine.

This chain uses TRBV5-1 with TRBJ1-6; D is undetermined. The CDR3 consists of 14 residues. Trimming cost V 4 bases and J 7 bases, with 12 bases left between them. Per germline, CDR1 SGHRS and CDR2 YFSETQ. This chain's CDR3 is CASSDTTVNSPLHF. Written as DNA, the CDR3 is TGCGCCAGCAGCGACACGACCGTCAATTCACCCCTCCACTTT.

This clone was picked up one time. The chain has TRBV9 and TRBJ1-4; the match to TRBD1 covers 9 bases. J was trimmed by 7 bases and V by 3 bases; bases with no gene match: 4. Germline V gene data show CDR1 as SGDLS and CDR2 as YYNGEE. This CDR3 contains 14 residues. The CDR3 DNA reads as TGTGCCAGCAGCGCGACAGGGGGTAGTGAAAAACTGTTTTTT. This encodes CASSATGGSEKLFF.

The rearrangement links TRBV7-3 to TRBJ2-3, with D possibly being TRBD2 (6 bases). The length of the CDR3 is 15 residues. Between the trimmed V and J ends, which lost 2 bases and 0 bases, there was a span of 9 bases. The germline gives CDR1 SGHTA, CDR2 FQGTGA. CDR3 amino acids: CASSLAGLSTDTQYF. The CDR3 region has the DNA TGTGCCAGCAGCTTAGCGGGACTTAGCACAGATACGCAGTATTTT.

The chain employs TRBV19 and TRBJ2-3; a possible D gene is TRBD2 (5 bases). V gave up 6 bases and J gave up 0 bases, with 22 bases separating them. The V gene's germline CDR1 is LNHDA and CDR2 SQIVND (reference sequence). There are 18 residues in the CDR3. The CDR3 DNA reads TGTGCCAGTAGCAGAGGGTCCCTTATTTCCACCAGCACAGATACGCAGTATTTT. Its protein product is CASSRGSLISTSTDTQYF.

V and J are TRBV11-2 and TRBJ2-1; TRBD2 matches 12 bases. Losses at the gene ends were 5 bases for V and 4 bases for J; bases not matched to a gene: 6. CDR1 SGHAT and CDR2 FQNNGV come from the germline V gene. This CDR3 contains 16 residues. Here the CDR3 DNA reads TGTGCCAGCAGCCTACTAGCGGGAGGTTTATACAATGAGCAGTTCTTC. Its protein product is CASSLLAGGLYNEQFF.

The V and J genes are TRBV5-1 and TRBJ2-5; 7 bases match TRBD1. Germline V CDR1 and CDR2: SGHRS, YFSETQ. V was clipped by 3 bases and J by 2 bases; unmatched bases: 7. The CDR3 sequence is 15 residues long. CDR3 in DNA: TGCGCCAGCAGCTACCAGACAGGGTCACAAGAGACCCAGTACTTC. This translates into CASSYQTGSQETQYF.

V usage is TRBV6-4 and J usage is TRBJ2-2, with D perhaps TRBD1 (6 bases). The germline V gene has CDR1 MRHNA and CDR2 SNTAGT. Trimming shortened V by 6 bases and J by 7 bases, and 9 bases separated the two germline ends. There are 12 residues in the CDR3. This CDR3 reads CASRDRIGELFF. CDR3 DNA sequence: TGTGCCAGCAGAGACAGGATCGGGGAGCTGTTTTTT.

The CDR3 is CASSPTGGSYEQYF. DNA for the CDR3: TGTGCCAGCAGCCCTACAGGGGGATCCTACGAGCAGTACTTC. The chain is built from TRBV5-4 and TRBJ2-7; 8 positions agree with TRBD1. The CDR3 loop spans 14 amino acids. The J segment lost 1 base and the V segment lost 4 bases, leaving 4 bases of the junction unmatched. Looked up from germline, CDR1 is SGHNT and CDR2 is YYREEE (reference sequence).

V usage is TRBV29-1 and J usage is TRBJ2-2, with D possibly being TRBD1 (5 bases). The length of the CDR3 is 15 residues. Deletions cut 7 bases from V and 5 bases from J, with 20 bases between. CDR1 and CDR2 from the germline V gene are SQVTM and ANQGSEA. The CDR3 is CSARWGVVDTGELFF. For the CDR3, the DNA is TGCAGCGCCCGCTGGGGCGTCGTTGATACCGGGGAGCTGTTTTTT.

The chain has TRBV9 and TRBJ2-1; TRBD2 is a possible D gene (6 bases). The CDR3 runs 11 residues. Between the trimmed V and J ends, which lost 5 bases and 7 bases, there was a span of 7 bases. Germline CDR1 SGDLS, CDR2 YYNGEE. The CDR3 loop is CASRGGNEQFF. The CDR3 DNA follows: TGTGCCAGCAGAGGAGGGAATGAGCAGTTCTTC.

The chain recombines TRBV7-9 with TRBJ2-3; possibly TRBD2 for D (6 bases). The CDR3 loop spans 14 amino acids. Germline V gene data show CDR1 as SEHNR and CDR2 as FQNEAQ (reference sequence). Trimming took 8 bases from V and 0 from J, leaving 12 bases between them. Here the CDR3 reads CASGAGSSTDTQYF. The CDR3 region has the DNA TGTGCCAGCGGGGCGGGGTCTAGCACAGATACGCAGTATTTT. The full variable domain, rest sourced from reference TRBV7-9 and TRBJ2-3, is DTGVSQNPRHKITKRGQNVTFRCDPISEHNRLYWYRQTLGQGPEFLTYFQNEAQLEKSRLLSDRFSAERPKGSFSTLEIQRTEQGDSAMYLCASGAGSSTDTQYFGPGTRLTVL.

This chain joins TRBV2 and TRBJ1-6; unclear D gene. In germline, CDR1 is SNHLY, CDR2 FYNNEI. CDR3 length: 13 residues. V gave up 6 bases and J gave up 11 bases, with 14 bases separating them. Written as DNA, the CDR3 is TGTGCCAGCAGCCCGACCCTGGAAACACCCCTCCACTTT. Its translation is CASSPTLETPLHF.

In this sample, this clone turned up once. This sequence joins TRBV10-3 and TRBJ1-1; D gene unclear. Per germline, CDR1 ENHRY and CDR2 SYGVKD. CDR3 length: 13 amino acids. Trimming pared 8 bases from V and 1 base from J, leaving 11 bases between. Here the CDR3 DNA reads TGTGCCATCGGCGGGGATAGGAACACTGAAGCTTTCTTT. Protein sequence: CAIGGDRNTEAFF.

CDR3 amino acids: CASSDRAVYNTEAFF. CDR3 DNA sequence: TGTGCCAGCAGTGATCGGGCAGTCTATAACACTGAAGCTTTCTTT. This chain joins TRBV2 and TRBJ1-1; D is undetermined. V was pared by 3 bases and J by 2 bases, with 13 bases between. The CDR3 length is 15 residues. The germline V gene has CDR1 SNHLY and CDR2 FYNNEI.

The gene calls are TRBV19 and TRBJ1-3; D is uncertain. V was trimmed by 5 bases and J by 3 bases, leaving 11 bases between them. There are 14 residues in the CDR3. Per germline, CDR1 LNHDA and CDR2 SQIVND (reference sequence). The CDR3: CASSPRGDGNTIYF. The CDR3, as DNA: TGTGCCAGTAGTCCCCGCGGGGATGGAAACACCATATATTTT.

This rearrangement joins TRBV20-1 to TRBJ2-1; no firm D call. CDR3 length: 11 residues. Trimming cost V 6 bases and J 8 bases, with 11 bases left between them. Germline V gives CDR1 DFQATT, CDR2 SNEGSKA (reference sequence). The CDR3 bases are TGCAGTGCCGCTGATCCCCATGAGCAGTTCTTC. Its protein product is CSAADPHEQFF.

This clone was counted once. This rearrangement joins TRBV6-2 or TRBV6-3 to TRBJ1-4; maybe TRBD1 (6 bases). CDR1 is MNHEY, CDR2 SVGEGT, per germline. V was shortened by 5 bases and J by 4 bases, with 14 bases between the two germline ends. The CDR3 is 15 residues long. This CDR3 reads CASSPVGQRNEKLFF. CDR3 DNA sequence: TGTGCCAGCAGTCCCGTTGGACAGCGTAATGAAAAACTGTTTTTT.

J is TRBJ2-3 and V is TRBV13, with D possibly matching TRBD2 (6 bases). The germline V gene has CDR1 PRHDT and CDR2 FYEKMQ (reference sequence). The CDR3 spans 12 residues. Trimming shortened V by 5 bases and J by 7 bases, and 10 bases separated the two germline ends. The CDR3 here is CASSQLANTQYF. Written as DNA, the CDR3 is TGTGCCAGCAGCCAACTAGCCAATACGCAGTATTTT.

The chain employs TRBV10-2 and TRBJ2-7; D not certain. Germline V gene lookup returns CDR1 WSHSY and CDR2 SAAADI. This CDR3 comprises 13 residues. Trimming took 9 bases from V and 5 from J, leaving 17 bases between them. The CDR3 protein is CASSGSTGNEQYF. The CDR3 region has the DNA TGCGCCAGTTCCGGGTCCACCGGAAACGAGCAGTACTTC.

This chain joins TRBV2 and TRBJ1-2, with a weak D call TRBD1 (6 bases). Germline V gives CDR1 SNHLY, CDR2 FYNNEI. This CDR3 region has 14 residues. Between the trimmed V and J ends, which lost 6 bases and 4 bases, there was a span of 15 bases. In nucleotides, the CDR3 is TGTGCCAGCAGCCGGGACAACACCGGCTATGGCTACACCTTC. This codes for CASSRDNTGYGYTF.